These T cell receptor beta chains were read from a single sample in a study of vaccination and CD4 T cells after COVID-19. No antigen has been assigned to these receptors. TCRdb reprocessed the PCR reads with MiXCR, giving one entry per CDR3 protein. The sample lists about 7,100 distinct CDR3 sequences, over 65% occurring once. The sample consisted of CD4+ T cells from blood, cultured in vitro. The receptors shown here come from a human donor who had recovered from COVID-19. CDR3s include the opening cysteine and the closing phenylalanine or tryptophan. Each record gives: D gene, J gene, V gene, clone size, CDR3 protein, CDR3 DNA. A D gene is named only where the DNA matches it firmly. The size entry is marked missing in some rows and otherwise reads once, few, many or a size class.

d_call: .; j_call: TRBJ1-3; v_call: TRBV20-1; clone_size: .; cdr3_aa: CSATTSPYSGNTIYF; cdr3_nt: TGCAGTGCTACAACCTCCCCATACTCTGGAAACACCATATATTTT
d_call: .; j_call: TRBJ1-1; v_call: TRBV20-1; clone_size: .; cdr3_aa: CSARGAREAFF; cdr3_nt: TGCAGTGCTAGAGGGGCTCGTGAAGCTTTCTTT
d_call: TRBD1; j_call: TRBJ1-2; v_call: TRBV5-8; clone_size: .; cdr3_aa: CASSSRDRDGYGYTF; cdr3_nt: TGTGCCAGCAGCTCCCGGGACAGGGATGGCTATGGCTACACCTTC
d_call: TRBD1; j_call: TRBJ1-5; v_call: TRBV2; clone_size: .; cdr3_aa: CASSEFSGGHQPQHF; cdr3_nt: TGTGCCAGCAGTGAATTTTCAGGGGGCCATCAGCCCCAGCATTTT
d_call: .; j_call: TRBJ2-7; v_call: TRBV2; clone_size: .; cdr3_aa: CASRRQDYEQYF; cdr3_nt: TGTGCCAGCAGGAGACAGGACTACGAGCAGTACTTC
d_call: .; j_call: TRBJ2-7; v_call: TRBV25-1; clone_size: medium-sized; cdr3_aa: CASSPSWNEQYF; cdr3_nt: TGTGCCAGCAGTCCGTCGTGGAACGAGCAGTACTTC
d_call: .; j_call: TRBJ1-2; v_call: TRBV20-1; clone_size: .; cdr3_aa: CSASGRDTWGLGYTF; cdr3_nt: TGCAGTGCTAGCGGGCGGGACACCTGGGGTCTTGGCTACACCTTC
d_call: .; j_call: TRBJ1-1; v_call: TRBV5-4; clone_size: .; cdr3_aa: CASSRDGTLNTEAFF; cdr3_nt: TGTGCCAGCAGCAGGGACGGAACGCTTAACACTGAAGCTTTCTTT
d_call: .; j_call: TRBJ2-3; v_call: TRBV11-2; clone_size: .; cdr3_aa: CASSLGTDTQYF; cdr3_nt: TGTGCCAGCAGCTTAGGGACAGATACGCAGTATTTT
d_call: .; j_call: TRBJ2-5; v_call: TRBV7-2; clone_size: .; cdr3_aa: CASTPQSETQYF; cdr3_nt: TGTGCCAGCACCCCTCAGTCGGAGACCCAGTACTTC
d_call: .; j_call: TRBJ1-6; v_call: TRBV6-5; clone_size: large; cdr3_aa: CASSYSHQANNSPLHF; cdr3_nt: TGTGCCAGCAGTTACTCGCACCAGGCCAATAATTCACCCCTCCACTTT
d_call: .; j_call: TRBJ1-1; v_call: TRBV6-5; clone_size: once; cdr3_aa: CASSYCITEAFF; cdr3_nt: TGTGCCAGCAGTTACTGCATCACTGAAGCTTTCTTT
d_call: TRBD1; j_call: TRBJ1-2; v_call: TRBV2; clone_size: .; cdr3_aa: CASSAIPTGGDGYTF; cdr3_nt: TGTGCCAGCAGTGCTATACCGACAGGGGGTGATGGCTACACCTTC
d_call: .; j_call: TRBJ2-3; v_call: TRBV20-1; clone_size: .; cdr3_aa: CSAPKSTDTQYF; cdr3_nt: TGCAGTGCTCCCAAATCCACAGATACGCAGTATTTT
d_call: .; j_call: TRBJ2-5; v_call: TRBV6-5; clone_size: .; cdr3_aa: CASSYSAGAGQETQYF; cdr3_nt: TGTGCCAGCAGTTACTCGGCTGGTGCGGGCCAAGAGACCCAGTACTTC
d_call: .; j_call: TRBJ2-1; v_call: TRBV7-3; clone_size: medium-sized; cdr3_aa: CASNPAGPPSEQFF; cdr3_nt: TGTGCCAGCAATCCCGCGGGGCCGCCCTCCGAGCAGTTCTTC